This TCR beta chain originates from a study of vaccination effects on CD4 cells after COVID-19. Study at large: Samples collected post-vaccine were obtained a median of 72 days after the second dose. Study findings and constraints: No early post-infection timepoints were available in the study, which also included few convalescent patients. Vaccine- and infection-induced clones showed marked clonal contraction late following vaccination.

In regard to this clone: Its antigen is not known.

Assay: immunoSEQ multiplex PCR; the TCRdb copy retains only in-frame clones and omits some. The sample has roughly 30,000 clones; around two thirds are singletons. The ends were cut back, 5 bases at V and 4 bases at J, with 20 bases in the middle. The CDR3 totals 16 residues. Germline lookup yields CDR1 SGHRS and CDR2 YFSETQ. Culture proceeded for 10 days, and CD4+ T cells were then isolated. Two-dose BNT162b2 or mRNA-1273 vaccination was given to participants. None of these healthy vaccinees had been infected with SARS-CoV-2 before vaccination. The TCR comes from a human donor who received a COVID-19 vaccine. The sequencing used CD4+ T cells from PBMCs cultured without peptide, collected after COVID-19 vaccination. This chain connects TRBV5-1 to TRBJ2-3; possibly TRBD1 for D (5 bases). CDR3 sequence: CASRPPARRGADTQYF. The CDR3 region has the DNA TGCGCCAGCAGACCCCCGGCTAGAAGGGGCGCAGATACGCAGTATTTT.